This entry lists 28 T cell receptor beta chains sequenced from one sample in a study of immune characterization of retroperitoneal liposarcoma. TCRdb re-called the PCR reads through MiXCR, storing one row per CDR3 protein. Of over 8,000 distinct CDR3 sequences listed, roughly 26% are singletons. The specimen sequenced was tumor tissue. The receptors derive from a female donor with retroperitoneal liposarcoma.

The CDR3 reads CASSYGGGRSSYNEQYF. The CDR3 DNA reads as TGTGCCAGCAGCTACGGGGGCGGGAGGAGCTCCTACAATGAGCAGTACTTC. This rearrangement joins TRBV6-6 to TRBJ2-1; 8 bases match TRBD2. The assigned J gene may be wrong: the sequence end matches TRBJ2-7 better. This CDR3 comprises 17 residues. The V gene's germline CDR1 is MNHNY and CDR2 SVGAGI (reference sequence).

In nucleotides, the CDR3 is TGTGCCAGCAGCTTAGTAAGTGGAACAGATACGCAGTATTTT. Translation: CASSLVSGTDTQYF. This chain uses TRBV11-3 with TRBJ2-3; no clear D. Germline V gene lookup returns CDR1 SGHNT and CDR2 YENEEA. CDR3 length: 14 amino acids. V lost 1 base and J lost 3, with 8 bases in between.

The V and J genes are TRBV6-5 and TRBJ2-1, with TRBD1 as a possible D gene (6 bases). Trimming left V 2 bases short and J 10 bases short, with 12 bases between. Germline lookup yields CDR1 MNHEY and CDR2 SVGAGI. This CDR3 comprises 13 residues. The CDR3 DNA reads TGTGCCAGCAGTTACACAGGGAACTACGAGCAGTTCTTC. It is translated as CASSYTGNYEQFF.

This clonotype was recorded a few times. The chain's CDR3 is CASSYLQGTEAFF. CDR3 DNA: TGTGCCAGCAGTTATCTACAGGGAACTGAAGCTTTCTTT. This rearrangement joins TRBV6-1 to TRBJ1-1; a weak D match, TRBD1 (6 bases). Trimming took 5 bases from V and 5 from J, leaving 12 bases between them. The germline gives CDR1 MNHNS, CDR2 SASEGT. The CDR3 has 13 amino acids.

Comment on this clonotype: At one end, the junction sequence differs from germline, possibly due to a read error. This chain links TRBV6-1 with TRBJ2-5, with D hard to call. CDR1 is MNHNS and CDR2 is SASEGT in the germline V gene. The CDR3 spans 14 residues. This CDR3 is CASSYVRNQETQYF. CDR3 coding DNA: TGTGCTAGCAGTTATGTCCGGAACCAAGAGACCCAGTACTTC.

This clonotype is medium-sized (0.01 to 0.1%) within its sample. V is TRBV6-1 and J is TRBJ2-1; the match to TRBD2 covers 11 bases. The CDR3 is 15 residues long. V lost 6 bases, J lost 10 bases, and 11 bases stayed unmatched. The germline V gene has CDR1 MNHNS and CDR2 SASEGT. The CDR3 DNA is TGTGCCAGCAGGGTTACTAGCGGGAGTGGGTACGAGCAGTTCTTC. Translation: CASRVTSGSGYEQFF.

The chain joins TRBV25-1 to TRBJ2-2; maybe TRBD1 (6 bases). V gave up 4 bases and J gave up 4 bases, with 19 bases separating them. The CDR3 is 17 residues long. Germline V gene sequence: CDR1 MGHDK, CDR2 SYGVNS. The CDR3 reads CASSVSPDSLFTGELFF. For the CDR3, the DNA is TGTGCCAGCAGTGTCTCCCCGGACAGCCTATTCACCGGGGAGCTGTTTTTT.

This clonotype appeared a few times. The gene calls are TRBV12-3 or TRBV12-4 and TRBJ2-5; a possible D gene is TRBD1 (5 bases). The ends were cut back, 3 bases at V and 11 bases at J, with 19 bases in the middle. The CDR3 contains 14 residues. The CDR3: CASSFRQLGNEQYF. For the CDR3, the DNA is TGTGCCAGCAGTTTTAGACAGCTAGGGAATGAGCAGTACTTC.

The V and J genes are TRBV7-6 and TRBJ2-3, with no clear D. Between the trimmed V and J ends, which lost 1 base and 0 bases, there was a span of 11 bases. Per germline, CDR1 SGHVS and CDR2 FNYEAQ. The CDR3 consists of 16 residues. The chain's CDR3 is CASSLVIGSSTDTQYF. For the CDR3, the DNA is TGTGCCAGCAGCTTAGTGATCGGATCTAGCACAGATACGCAGTATTTT.

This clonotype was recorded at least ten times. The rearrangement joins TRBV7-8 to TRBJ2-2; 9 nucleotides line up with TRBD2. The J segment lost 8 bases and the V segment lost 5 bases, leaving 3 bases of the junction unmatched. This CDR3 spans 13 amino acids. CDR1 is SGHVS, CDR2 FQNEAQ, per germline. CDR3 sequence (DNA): TGTGCCAGCAGCATCGCGGGGGGGGGGGAGCTGTTTTTT. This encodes CASSIAGGGELFF.

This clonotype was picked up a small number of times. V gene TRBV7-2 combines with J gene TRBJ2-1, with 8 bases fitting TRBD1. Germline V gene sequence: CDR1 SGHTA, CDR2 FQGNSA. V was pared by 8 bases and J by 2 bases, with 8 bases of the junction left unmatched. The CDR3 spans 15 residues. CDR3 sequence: CASQIDRGAYNEQFF. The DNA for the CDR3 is TGTGCCAGCCAAATCGACAGGGGCGCCTACAATGAGCAGTTCTTC.

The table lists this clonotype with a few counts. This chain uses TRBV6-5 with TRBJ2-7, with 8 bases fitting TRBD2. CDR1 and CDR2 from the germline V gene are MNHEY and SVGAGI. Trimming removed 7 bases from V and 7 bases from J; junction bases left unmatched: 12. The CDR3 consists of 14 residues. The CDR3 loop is CASISTGGGNEQYF. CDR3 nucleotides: TGTGCCAGCATTAGTACGGGGGGGGGAAATGAGCAGTACTTC.

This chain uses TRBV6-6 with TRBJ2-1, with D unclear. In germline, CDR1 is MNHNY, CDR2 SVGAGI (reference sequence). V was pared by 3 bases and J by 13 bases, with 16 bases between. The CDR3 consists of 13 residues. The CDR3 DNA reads TGTGCCAGCAGTTATTTTGGGCAAGAGACCCAGTTCTTC. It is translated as CASSYFGQETQFF.

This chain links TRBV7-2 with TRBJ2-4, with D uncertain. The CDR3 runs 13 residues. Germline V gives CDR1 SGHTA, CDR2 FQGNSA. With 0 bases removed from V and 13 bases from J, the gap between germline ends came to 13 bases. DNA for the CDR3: TGTGCCAGCAGCTTAGCGGTCAACAATGAGCAGTACTTC. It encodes CASSLAVNNEQYF.

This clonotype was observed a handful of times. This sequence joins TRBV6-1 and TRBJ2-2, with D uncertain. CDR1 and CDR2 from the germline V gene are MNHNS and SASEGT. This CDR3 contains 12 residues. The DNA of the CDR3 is TGTGCTTGTAGGGCTGGGACCGGGGAGCTGTTTTTT. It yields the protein CACRAGTGELFF.

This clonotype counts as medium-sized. The CDR3: CASSPGQGGYTDTQYF. The CDR3 nucleotides are TGTGCCAGCAGCCCCGGACAGGGGGGCTACACAGATACGCAGTATTTT. The rearrangement joins TRBV6-1 to TRBJ2-3; TRBD1 aligns across 10 bases. This CDR3 contains 16 residues. In germline, CDR1 is MNHNS, CDR2 SASEGT. J lost 2 bases, V lost 6 bases, and 8 bases had no gene match.

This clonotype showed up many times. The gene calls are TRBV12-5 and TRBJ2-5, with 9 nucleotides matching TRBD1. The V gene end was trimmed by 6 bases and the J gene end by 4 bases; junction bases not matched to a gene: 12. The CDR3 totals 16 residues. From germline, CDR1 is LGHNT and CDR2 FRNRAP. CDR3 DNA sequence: TGTGCTAGTGGGCCCGGGACAGGGACAATCAGAGAGACCCAGTACTTC. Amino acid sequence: CASGPGTGTIRETQYF. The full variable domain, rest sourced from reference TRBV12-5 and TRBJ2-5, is DARVTQTPRHKVTEMGQEVTMRCQPILGHNTVFWYRQTMMQGLELLAYFRNRAPLDDSGMPKDRFSAEMPDATLATLKIQPSEPRDSAVYFCASGPGTGTIRETQYFGPGTRLLVL.

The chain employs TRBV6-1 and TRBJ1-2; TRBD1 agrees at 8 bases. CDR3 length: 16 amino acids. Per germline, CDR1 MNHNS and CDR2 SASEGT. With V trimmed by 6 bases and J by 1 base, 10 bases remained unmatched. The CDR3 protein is CASRKTTGEGNYGYTF. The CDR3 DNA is TGTGCCAGCAGAAAAACGACAGGGGAGGGTAACTATGGCTACACCTTC.

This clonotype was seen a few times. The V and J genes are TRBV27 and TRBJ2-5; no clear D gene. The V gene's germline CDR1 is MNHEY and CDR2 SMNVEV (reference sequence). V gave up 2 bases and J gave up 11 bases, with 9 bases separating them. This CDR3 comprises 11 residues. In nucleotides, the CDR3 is TGTGCCAGCAGTTTAGGCAATGAGCAGTACTTC. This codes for CASSLGNEQYF.

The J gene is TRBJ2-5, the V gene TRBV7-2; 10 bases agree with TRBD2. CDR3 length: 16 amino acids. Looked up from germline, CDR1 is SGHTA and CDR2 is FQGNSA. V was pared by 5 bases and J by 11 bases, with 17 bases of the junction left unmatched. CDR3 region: CASSTEGLAAYNEQYF. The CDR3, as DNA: TGTGCCAGCAGCACCGAAGGACTAGCGGCATACAATGAGCAGTACTTC.

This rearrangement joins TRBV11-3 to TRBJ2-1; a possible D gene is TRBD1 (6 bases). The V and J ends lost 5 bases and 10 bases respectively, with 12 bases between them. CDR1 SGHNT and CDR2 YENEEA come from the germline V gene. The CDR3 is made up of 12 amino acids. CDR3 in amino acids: CASSQGPYEQFF. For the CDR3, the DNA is TGTGCCAGCAGCCAGGGGCCCTACGAGCAGTTCTTC.

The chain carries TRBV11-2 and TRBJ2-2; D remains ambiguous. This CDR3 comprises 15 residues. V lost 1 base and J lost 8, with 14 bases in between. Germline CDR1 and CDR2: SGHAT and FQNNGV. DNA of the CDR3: TGTGCCAGCAGCTTAGGGTGGGCCACTCAGGGGGAGCTGTTTTTT. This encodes CASSLGWATQGELFF.

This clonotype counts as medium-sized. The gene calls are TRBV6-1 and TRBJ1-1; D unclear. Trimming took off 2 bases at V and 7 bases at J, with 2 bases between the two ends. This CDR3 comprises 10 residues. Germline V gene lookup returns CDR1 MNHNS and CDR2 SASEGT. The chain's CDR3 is CASSENEAFF. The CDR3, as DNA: TGTGCCAGCAGTGAAAATGAAGCTTTCTTT.

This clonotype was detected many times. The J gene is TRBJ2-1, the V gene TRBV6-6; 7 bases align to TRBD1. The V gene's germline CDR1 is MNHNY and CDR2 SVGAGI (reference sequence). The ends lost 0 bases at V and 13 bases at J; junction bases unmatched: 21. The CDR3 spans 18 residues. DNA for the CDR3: TGTGCCAGCAGTTACTCAATTAACGACAGGGTCGTCCGAGGGACCCAGTTCTTC. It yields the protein CASSYSINDRVVRGTQFF.

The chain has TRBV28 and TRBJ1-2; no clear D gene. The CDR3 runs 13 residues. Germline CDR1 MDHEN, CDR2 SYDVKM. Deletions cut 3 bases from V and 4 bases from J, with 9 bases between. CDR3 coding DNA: TGTGCCAGCAGTTTGAGGCAGGTCTATGGCTACACCTTC. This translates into CASSLRQVYGYTF.

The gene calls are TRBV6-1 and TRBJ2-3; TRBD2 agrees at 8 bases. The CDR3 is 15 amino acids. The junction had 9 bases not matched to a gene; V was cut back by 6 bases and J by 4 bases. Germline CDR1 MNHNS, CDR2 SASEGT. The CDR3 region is CASREQAGAADTQYF. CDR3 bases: TGTGCCAGCAGGGAGCAAGCGGGAGCCGCAGATACGCAGTATTTT.

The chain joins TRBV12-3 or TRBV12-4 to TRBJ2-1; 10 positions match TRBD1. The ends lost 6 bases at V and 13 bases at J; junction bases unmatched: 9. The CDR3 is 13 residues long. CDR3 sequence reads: CASRGTGVETQFF. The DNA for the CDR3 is TGTGCCAGCAGAGGGACAGGGGTAGAGACCCAGTTCTTC.

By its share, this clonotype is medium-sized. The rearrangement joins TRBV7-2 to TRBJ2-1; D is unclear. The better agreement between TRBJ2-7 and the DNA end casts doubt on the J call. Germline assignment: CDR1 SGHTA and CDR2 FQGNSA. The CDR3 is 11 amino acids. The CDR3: CASSLLNEQYF. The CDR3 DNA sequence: TGTGCCAGCAGCTTATTGAACGAGCAGTACTTC.